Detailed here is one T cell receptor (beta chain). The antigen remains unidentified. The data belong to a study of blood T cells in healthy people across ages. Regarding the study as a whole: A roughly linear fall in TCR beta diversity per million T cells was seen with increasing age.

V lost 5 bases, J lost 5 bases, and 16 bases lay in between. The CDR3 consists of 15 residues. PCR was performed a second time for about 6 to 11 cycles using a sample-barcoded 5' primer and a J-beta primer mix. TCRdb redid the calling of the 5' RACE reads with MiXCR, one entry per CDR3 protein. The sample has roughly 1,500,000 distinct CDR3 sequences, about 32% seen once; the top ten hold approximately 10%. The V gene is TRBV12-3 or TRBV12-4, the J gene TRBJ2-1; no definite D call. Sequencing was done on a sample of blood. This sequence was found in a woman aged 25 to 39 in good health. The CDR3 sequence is CASSPSLPRDNEQFF. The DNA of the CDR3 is TGTGCCAGCAGTCCCTCTCTACCTAGGGACAATGAGCAGTTCTTC.